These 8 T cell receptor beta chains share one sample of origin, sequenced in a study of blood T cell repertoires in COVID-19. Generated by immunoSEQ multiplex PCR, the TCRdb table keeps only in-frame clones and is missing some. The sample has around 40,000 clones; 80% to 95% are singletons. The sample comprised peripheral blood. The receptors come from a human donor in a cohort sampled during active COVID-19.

CDR3 DNA: TGTGCCAGCAGTTCAACAGTTCCGAACACTGAAGCTTTCTTT. This gives the protein CASSSTVPNTEAFF. The rearrangement joins TRBV6-5 to TRBJ1-1; D ambiguous. Trimming removed 4 bases at V and 1 base at J, with 10 bases between. Germline assignment: CDR1 MNHEY and CDR2 SVGAGI. The CDR3 consists of 14 residues.

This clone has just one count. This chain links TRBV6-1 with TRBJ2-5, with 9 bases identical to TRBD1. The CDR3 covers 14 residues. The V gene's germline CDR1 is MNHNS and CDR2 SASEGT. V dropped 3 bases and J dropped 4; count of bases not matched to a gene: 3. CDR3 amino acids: CASSDTGGRETQYF. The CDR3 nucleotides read TGTGCCAGCAGTGACACAGGGGGCCGAGAGACCCAGTACTTC.

CDR3: CSVDQGRGYTF. The CDR3 DNA reads as TGCAGCGTTGACCAGGGCCGGGGCTACACCTTC. This chain uses TRBV29-1 with TRBJ1-2, with a weak D call TRBD1 (5 bases). CDR1 and CDR2 from the germline V gene are SQVTM and ANQGSEA. The CDR3 is 11 amino acids. V lost 3 bases and J lost 8, with 10 bases in between.

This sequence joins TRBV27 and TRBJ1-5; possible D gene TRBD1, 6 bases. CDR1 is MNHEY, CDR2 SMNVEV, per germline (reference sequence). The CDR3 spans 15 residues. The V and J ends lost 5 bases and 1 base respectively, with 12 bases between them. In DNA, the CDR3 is TGTGCCAGCAGTACAGGGATGGGCAGCAATCAGCCCCAGCATTTT. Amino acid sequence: CASSTGMGSNQPQHF.

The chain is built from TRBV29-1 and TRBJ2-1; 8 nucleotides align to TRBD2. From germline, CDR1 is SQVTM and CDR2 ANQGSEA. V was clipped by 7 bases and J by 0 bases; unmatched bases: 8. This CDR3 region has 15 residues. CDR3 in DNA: TGCAGCGCTGGGTTTAGCGGGAACTCCTACAATGAGCAGTTCTTC. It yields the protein CSAGFSGNSYNEQFF.

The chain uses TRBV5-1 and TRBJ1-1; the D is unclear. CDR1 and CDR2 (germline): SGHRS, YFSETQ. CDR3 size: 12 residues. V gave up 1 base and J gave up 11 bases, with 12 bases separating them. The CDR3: CASSLPAREAFF. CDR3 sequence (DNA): TGCGCCAGCAGCTTGCCGGCCCGGGAGGCTTTCTTT. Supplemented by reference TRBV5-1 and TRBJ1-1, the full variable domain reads KAGVTQTPRYLIKTRGQQVTLSCSPISGHRSVSWYQQTPGQGLQFLFEYFSETQRNKGNFPGRFSGRQFSNSRSEMNVSTLELGDSALYLCASSLPAREAFFGQGTRLTVV.

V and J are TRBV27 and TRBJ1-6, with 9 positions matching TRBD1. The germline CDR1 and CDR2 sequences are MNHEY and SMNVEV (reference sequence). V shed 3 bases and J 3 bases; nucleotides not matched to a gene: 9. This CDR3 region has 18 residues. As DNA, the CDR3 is TGTGCCAGCAGTTTCGCCGGGACAGGGACCCTCTATAATTCACCCCTCCACTTT. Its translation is CASSFAGTGTLYNSPLHF.

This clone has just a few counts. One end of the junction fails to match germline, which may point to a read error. The CDR3 loop reads CAWSYRGGGTIF. The DNA for the CDR3 is TGTGCCTGGAGTTACCGTGGGGGGGGGACGATCTTC. V usage is TRBV30 and J usage is TRBJ2-1, with 7 bases aligning to TRBD2. This CDR3 contains 12 residues. Germline V CDR1 and CDR2: GTSNPN, SVGIG (reference sequence).